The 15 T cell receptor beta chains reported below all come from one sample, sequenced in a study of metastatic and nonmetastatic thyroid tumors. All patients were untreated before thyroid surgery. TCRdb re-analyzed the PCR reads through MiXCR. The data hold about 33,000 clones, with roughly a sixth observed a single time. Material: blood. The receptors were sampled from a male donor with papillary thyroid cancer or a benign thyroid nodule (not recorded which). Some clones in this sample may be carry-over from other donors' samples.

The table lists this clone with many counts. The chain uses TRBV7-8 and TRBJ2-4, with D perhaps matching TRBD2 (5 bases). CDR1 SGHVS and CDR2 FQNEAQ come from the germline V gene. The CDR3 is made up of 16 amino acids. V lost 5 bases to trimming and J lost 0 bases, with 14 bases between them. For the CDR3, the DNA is TGTGCCAGCAGCCCCATCGCCGGGATAGCCAAAAACATTCAGTACTTC. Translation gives CASSPIAGIAKNIQYF.

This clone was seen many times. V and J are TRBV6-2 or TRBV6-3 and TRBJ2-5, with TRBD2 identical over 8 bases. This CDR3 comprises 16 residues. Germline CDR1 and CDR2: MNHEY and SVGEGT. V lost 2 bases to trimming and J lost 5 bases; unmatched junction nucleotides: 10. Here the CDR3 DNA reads TGTGCCAGCAGTTACGCGGGGGGCCCGCCCAGGGAGACCCAGTACTTC. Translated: CASSYAGGPPRETQYF.

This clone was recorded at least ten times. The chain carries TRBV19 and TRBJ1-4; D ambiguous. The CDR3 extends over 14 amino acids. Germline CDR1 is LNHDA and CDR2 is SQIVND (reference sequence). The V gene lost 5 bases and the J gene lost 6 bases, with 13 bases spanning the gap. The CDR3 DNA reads TGTGCCAGTAGTCTTAGTCGGGTTTATGAAAAACTGTTTTTT. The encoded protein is CASSLSRVYEKLFF.

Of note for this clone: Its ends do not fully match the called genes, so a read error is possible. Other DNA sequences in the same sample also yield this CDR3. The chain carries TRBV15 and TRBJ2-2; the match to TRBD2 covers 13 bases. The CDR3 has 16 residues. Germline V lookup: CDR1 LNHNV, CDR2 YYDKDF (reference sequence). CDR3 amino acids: CATRDRLAGGPGELFF. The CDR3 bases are TGTGCCACCAGGGATAGACTAGCGGGAGGTCCCGGGGAGCTGTTCTTT.

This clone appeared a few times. CDR3 nucleotides: TGTGCCAGCAGTTTAGGGAGGGGATCACCCCACTACGAGCAGTACTTC. Its translation is CASSLGRGSPHYEQYF. The rearrangement joins TRBV28 to TRBJ2-7; 7 bases match TRBD2. The CDR3 sequence is 16 residues long. Germline trimming cut 2 bases from V and 3 bases from J; bases unmatched to any gene: 10. CDR1 MDHEN and CDR2 SYDVKM come from the germline V gene.

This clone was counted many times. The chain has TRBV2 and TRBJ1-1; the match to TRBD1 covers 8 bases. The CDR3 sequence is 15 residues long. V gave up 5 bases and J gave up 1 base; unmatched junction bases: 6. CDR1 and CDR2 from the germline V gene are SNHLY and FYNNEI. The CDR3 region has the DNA TGTGCCAGCAGTTTAACGGACAGGGCGAACACTGAAGCTTTCTTT. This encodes CASSLTDRANTEAFF.

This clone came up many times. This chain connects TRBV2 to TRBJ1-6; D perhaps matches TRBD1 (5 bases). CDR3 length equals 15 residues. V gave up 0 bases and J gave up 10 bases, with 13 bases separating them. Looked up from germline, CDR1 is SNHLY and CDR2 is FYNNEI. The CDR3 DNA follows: TGTGCCAGCAGTGAAGCGCAAGGGACCCCATCACCCCTCCACTTT. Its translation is CASSEAQGTPSPLHF. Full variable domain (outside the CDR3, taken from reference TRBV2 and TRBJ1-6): EPEVTQTPSHQVTQMGQEVILRCVPISNHLYFYWYRQILGQKVEFLVSFYNNEISEKSEIFDDQFSVERPDGSNFTLKIRSTKLEDSAMYFCASSEAQGTPSPLHFGNGTRLTVT.

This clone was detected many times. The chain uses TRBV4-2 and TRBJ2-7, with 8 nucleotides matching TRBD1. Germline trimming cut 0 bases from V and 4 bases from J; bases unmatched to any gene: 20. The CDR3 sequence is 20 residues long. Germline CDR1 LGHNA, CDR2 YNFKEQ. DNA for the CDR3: TGTGCCAGCAGCCAAGAATTAGCGGCAGGGGGCGTATCGATCGCGTACGAGCAGTACTTC. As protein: CASSQELAAGGVSIAYEQYF.

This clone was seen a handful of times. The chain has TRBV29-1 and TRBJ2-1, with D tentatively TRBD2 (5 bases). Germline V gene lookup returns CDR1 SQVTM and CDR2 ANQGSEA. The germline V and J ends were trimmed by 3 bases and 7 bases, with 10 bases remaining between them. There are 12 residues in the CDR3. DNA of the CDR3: TGCAGCGTTGACAACACGGGAAATGAGCAGTTCTTC. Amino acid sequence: CSVDNTGNEQFF.

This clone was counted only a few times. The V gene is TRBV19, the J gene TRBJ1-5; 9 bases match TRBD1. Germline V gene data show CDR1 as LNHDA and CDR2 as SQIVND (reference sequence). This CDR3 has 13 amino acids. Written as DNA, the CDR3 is TGTGCTACTTTACAGGGGGCTTTTCAGCCCCAGCATTTT. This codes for CATLQGAFQPQHF.

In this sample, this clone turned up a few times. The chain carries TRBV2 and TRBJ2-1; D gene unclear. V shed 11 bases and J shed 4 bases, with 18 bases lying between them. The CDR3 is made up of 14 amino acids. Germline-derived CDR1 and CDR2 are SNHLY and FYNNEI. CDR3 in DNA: TGTGCCGGCAATGTAATGGCGGTATACAATGAGCAGTTCTTC. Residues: CAGNVMAVYNEQFF. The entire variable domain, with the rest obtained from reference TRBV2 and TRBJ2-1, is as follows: EPEVTQTPSHQVTQMGQEVILRCVPISNHLYFYWYRQILGQKVEFLVSFYNNEISEKSEIFDDQFSVERPDGSNFTLKIRSTKLEDSAMYFCAGNVMAVYNEQFFGPGTRLTVL.

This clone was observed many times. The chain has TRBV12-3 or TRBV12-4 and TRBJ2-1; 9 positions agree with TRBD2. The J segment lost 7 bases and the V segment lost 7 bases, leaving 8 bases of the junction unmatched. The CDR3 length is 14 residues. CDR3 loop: CASTISGSGNEQFF. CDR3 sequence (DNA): TGTGCCAGCACCATTAGCGGGAGCGGGAATGAGCAGTTCTTC.

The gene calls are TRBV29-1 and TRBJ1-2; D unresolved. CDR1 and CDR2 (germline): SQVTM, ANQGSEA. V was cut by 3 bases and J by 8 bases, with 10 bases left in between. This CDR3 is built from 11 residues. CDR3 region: CSVEGAEGYTF. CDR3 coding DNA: TGCAGCGTTGAGGGTGCGGAAGGCTACACCTTC.

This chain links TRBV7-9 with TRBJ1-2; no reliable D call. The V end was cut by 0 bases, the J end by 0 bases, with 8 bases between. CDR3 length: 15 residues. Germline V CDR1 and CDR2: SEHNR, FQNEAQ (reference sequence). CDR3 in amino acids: CASSLAAVPNYGYTF. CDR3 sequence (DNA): TGTGCCAGCAGCTTAGCGGCGGTGCCTAACTATGGCTACACCTTC.

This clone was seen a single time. CDR3 loop: CASSLGWTSGSYEQYF. The CDR3 DNA sequence: TGTGCCAGCAGCTTAGGATGGACTAGCGGGAGCTACGAGCAGTACTTC. The rearrangement links TRBV11-1 to TRBJ2-7; TRBD2 matches at 13 bases. Looked up from germline, CDR1 is SGHAT and CDR2 is FQDESV (reference sequence). Germline trimming cut 1 base from V and 3 bases from J; bases unmatched to any gene: 3. The CDR3 covers 16 residues. Full variable domain (remainder filled in from reference TRBV11-1 and TRBJ2-7): EAEVAQSPRYKITEKSQAVAFWCDPISGHATLYWYRQILGQGPELLVQFQDESVVDDSQLPKDRFSAERLKGVDSTLKIQPAELGDSAMYLCASSLGWTSGSYEQYFGPGTRLTVT.